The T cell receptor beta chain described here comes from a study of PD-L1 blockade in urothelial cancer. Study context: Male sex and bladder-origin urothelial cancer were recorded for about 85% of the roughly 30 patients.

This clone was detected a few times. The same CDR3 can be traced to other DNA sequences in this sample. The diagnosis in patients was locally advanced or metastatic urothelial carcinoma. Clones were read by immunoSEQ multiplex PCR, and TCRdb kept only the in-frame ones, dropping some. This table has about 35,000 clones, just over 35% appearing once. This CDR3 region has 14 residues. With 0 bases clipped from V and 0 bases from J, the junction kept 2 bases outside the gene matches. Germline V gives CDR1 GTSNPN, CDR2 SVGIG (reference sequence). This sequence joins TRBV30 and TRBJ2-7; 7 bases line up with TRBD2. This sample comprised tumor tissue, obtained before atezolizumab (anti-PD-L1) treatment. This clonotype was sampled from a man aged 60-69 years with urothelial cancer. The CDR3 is CAWSVGGSSYEQYF. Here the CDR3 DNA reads TGTGCCTGGAGTGTCGGGGGGAGCTCCTACGAGCAGTACTTC.